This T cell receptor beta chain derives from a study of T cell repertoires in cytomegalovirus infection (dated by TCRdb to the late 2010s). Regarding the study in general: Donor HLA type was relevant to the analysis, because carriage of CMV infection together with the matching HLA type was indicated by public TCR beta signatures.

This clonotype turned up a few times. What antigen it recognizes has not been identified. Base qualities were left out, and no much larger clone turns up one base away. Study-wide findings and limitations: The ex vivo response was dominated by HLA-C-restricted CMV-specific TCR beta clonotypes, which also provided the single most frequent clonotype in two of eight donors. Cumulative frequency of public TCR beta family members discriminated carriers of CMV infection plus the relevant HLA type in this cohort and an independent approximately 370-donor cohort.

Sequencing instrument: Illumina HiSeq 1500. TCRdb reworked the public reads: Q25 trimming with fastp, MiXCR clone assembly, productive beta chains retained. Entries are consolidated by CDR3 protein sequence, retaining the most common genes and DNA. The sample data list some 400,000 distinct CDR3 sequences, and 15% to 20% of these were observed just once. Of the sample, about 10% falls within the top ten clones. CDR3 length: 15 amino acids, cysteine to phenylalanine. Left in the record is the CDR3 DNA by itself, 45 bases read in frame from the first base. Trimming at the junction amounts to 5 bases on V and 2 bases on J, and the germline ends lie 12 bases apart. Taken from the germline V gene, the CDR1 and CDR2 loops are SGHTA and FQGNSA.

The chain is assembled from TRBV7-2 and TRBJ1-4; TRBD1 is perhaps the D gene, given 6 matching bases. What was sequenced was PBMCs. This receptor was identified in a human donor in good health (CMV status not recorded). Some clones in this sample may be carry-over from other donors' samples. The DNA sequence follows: TGTGCCAGCAGCCCAACAGGGTTCACTAATGAAAAACTGTTTTTT. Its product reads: CASSPTGFTNEKLFF.